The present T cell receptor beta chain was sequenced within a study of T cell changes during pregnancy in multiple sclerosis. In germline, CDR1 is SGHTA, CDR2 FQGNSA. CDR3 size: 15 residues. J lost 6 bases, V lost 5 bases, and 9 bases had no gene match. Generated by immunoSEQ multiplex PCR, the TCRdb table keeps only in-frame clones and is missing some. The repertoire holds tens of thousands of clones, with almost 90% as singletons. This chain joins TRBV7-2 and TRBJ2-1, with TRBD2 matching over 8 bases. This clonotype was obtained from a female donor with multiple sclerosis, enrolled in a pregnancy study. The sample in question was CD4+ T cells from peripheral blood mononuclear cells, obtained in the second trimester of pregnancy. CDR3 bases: TGTGCCAGCAGCCGCCAACCCGGACTAGCCAATGAGCAGTTCTTC. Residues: CASSRQPGLANEQFF. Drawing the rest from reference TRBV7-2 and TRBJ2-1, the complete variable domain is GAGVSQSPSNKVTEKGKDVELRCDPISGHTALYWYRQSLGQGLEFLIYFQGNSAPDKSGLPSDRFSAERTGGSVSTLTIQRTQQEDSAVYLCASSRQPGLANEQFFGPGTRLTVL.